This is a list of T cell receptor beta chains from one sample in a study of blood T cell repertoires in COVID-19. Produced via immunoSEQ multiplex PCR; TCRdb's table is partial and in-frame only. Among fewer than 110,000 clones listed, about 87% were seen once. Sequencing input: peripheral blood. The receptor set was obtained from a middle-aged man with active or convalescent COVID-19. Each CDR3 is given with its conserved first and last residue. D genes are given only for firm matches. The size entry is marked missing in some rows and otherwise reads once, few, many or a size class.

TRBV28	TRBD1	NA	TRBJ2-7	CASNRQGVFYEQYF	TGTGCCAGCAACCGACAGGGAGTTTTCTACGAGCAGTACTTC
TRBV27	TRBD2	NA	TRBJ2-2	CASSLSRGSGELFF	TGTGCCAGCAGTTTATCGCGGGGGAGCGGGGAGCTGTTTTTT
TRBV28	TRBD2	NA	TRBJ2-5	CASSFSSGRASKTQYF	TGTGCCAGCAGTTTTTCAAGCGGGAGGGCCTCGAAGACCCAGTACTTC
TRBV30	TRBD2	once	TRBJ2-1	CAWGGSGSYNEQFF	TGTGCCTGGGGCGGGAGCGGCTCCTACAATGAGCAGTTCTTC
TRBV3-1/TRBV3-2	NA	NA	TRBJ2-3	CASSPVLGGTQYF	TGTGCCAGCAGCCCGGTCCTAGGTGGTACGCAGTATTTT
TRBV5-1	NA	NA	TRBJ1-2	CASSLEGGPNYGYTF	TGCGCCAGCAGCTTGGAGGGGGGGCCCAACTATGGCTACACCTTC
TRBV30	NA	NA	TRBJ1-5	CAWSVTGGFRQPQHF	TGTGCCTGGAGTGTAACCGGAGGGTTCAGGCAGCCCCAGCATTTT
TRBV19	NA	NA	TRBJ1-2	CASSGRYDYGYTF	TGTGCCAGTAGTGGCAGGTACGACTATGGCTACACCTTC
TRBV28	TRBD1	NA	TRBJ1-4	CASTSRGGTGAEKLFF	TGTGCCAGCACCTCGAGGGGGGGGACAGGGGCTGAAAAACTGTTTTTT
TRBV7-8	NA	NA	TRBJ2-3	CASSLDAAAVGLFTDTQYF	TGTGCCAGCAGCTTAGACGCAGCGGCCGTAGGCCTTTTCACAGATACGCAGTATTTT
TRBV28	NA	NA	TRBJ2-3	CASSFHQYQGSDTQYF	TGTGCCAGCAGTTTCCACCAATACCAGGGTTCCGATACGCAGTATTTT
TRBV13	NA	NA	TRBJ2-7	CASSLGGGLGYEQYF	TGTGCCAGCAGCTTAGGCGGGGGTTTAGGATACGAGCAGTACTTC
TRBV27	NA	NA	TRBJ1-1	CASSLSRQFMNTEAFF	TGTGCCAGCAGTTTATCGAGGCAGTTCATGAACACTGAAGCTTTCTTT
TRBV2	NA	NA	TRBJ1-5	CASSYTRDSNQPQHF	TGTGCCAGCAGTTACACACGGGATAGCAATCAGCCCCAGCATTTT
TRBV29-1	TRBD1	NA	TRBJ2-3	CSAAGTGGADTQYF	TGCAGCGCGGCCGGGACAGGGGGGGCAGATACGCAGTATTTT
TRBV30	TRBD1	NA	TRBJ1-1	CAWGAGTGVNTEAFF	TGTGCCTGGGGCGCCGGGACAGGGGTGAACACTGAAGCTTTCTTT
TRBV5-1	TRBD2	NA	TRBJ2-7	CASSFTSGRVYEQYF	TGCGCCAGCAGCTTTACTAGCGGGAGGGTGTACGAGCAGTACTTC
TRBV9	NA	NA	TRBJ1-3	CASSVDPLREDTIYF	TGTGCCAGCAGCGTAGACCCCCTCAGAGAGGACACCATATATTTT
TRBV5-6	NA	NA	TRBJ2-5	CASSPDSEETQYF	TGTGCCAGCAGCCCGGACAGTGAAGAGACCCAGTACTTC
TRBV19	TRBD1	NA	TRBJ1-2	CASSKTLQGANYGYTF	TGTGCCAGTAGTAAAACACTGCAGGGGGCAAACTATGGCTACACCTTC
TRBV19	TRBD1	NA	TRBJ2-2	CASSTRQGANPPYTGELFF	TGTGCCAGTAGTACCAGACAGGGGGCGAATCCCCCATACACCGGGGAGCTGTTTTTT
TRBV19	NA	NA	TRBJ2-5	CASSRTAKETQYF	TGTGCCAGTTCGCGGACAGCTAAAGAGACCCAGTACTTC
TRBV28	TRBD2	NA	TRBJ2-7	CASSSPSGSGYEQYF	TGTGCCAGCAGTTCTCCTAGCGGTAGTGGCTACGAGCAGTACTTC
TRBV7-2	NA	NA	TRBJ2-3	CASSIGLTSTDTQYF	TGTGCCAGCAGCATCGGACTGACTAGCACAGATACGCAGTATTTT